This T cell receptor (beta chain) is from a study of cytomegalovirus exposure and HLA in healthy donors. For the study at large: Clustering assigned around 77% of the 350 to 400 genotyped donors to the Caucasian-associated ancestry cluster.

Germline loops: CDR1 SGHTA, CDR2 FQGNSA. CDR3 length: 15 amino acids. V lost 2 bases and J lost 11, with 22 bases in between. A few counts support this clone. Its specificity is unknown. Study-wide results and caveats: A highly shared variant cluster was judged a likely technical artifact. Another analysis was done later, and it associated over 15,000 TCR beta sequences with HLA alleles at 0.05 false discovery rate. As was reported, the classifier diagnosed cytomegalovirus status with high specificity and sensitivity.

A multiplex PCR was run with 60 Vbeta primers and 13 Jbeta primers. Produced via immunoSEQ multiplex PCR; TCRdb's table is partial and in-frame only. The profile shows about 120,000 clones, about 61% of them singletons. The sequence derives from a woman in her twenties or thirties in good health and CMV-seronegative. Sequencing used PBMCs. The rearrangement joins TRBV7-2 to TRBJ2-7; TRBD2 is a possible D gene (6 bases). DNA for the CDR3: TGTGCCAGCAGCTTATGGGCGGAGGGCCTGTCGGTGAAGTACTTC. Protein sequence: CASSLWAEGLSVKYF. The whole variable domain, remainder taken from reference TRBV7-2 and TRBJ2-7, is GAGVSQSPSNKVTEKGKDVELRCDPISGHTALYWYRQSLGQGLEFLIYFQGNSAPDKSGLPSDRFSAERTGGSVSTLTIQRTQQEDSAVYLCASSLWAEGLSVKYFGPGTRLTVT.